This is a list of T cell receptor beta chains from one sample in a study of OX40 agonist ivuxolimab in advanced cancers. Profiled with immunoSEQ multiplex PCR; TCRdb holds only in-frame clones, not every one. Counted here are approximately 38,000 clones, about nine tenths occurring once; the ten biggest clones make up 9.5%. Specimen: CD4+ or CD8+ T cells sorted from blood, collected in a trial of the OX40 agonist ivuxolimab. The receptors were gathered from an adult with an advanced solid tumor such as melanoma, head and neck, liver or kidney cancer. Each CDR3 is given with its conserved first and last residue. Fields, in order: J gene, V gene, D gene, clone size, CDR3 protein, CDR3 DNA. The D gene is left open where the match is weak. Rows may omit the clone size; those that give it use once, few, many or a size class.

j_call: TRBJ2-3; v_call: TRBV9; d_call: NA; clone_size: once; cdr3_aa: CATSPGDGDTQYF; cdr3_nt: TGTGCCACCTCGCCGGGAGACGGAGATACGCAGTATTTT
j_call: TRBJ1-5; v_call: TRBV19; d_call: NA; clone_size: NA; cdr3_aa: CASSIDGDSNQPQHF; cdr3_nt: TGTGCCAGTAGTATAGATGGGGACAGCAATCAGCCCCAGCATTTT
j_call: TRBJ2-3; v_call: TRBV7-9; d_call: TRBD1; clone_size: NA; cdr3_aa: CASSLYGTGDPDTQYF; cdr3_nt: TGTGCCAGCAGCTTATATGGGACAGGGGATCCAGATACGCAGTATTTT
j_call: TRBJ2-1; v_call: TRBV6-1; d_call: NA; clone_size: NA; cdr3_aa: CASSLPSEGLEQFF; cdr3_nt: TGTGCCAGCAGTTTGCCTTCGGAGGGCTTAGAGCAGTTCTTC
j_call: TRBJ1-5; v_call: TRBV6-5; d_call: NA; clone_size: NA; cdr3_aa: CASSPTGSNQPQHF; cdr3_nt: TGTGCCAGCAGTCCAACAGGGTCCAATCAGCCCCAGCATTTT
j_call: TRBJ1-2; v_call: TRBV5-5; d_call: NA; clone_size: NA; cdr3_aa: CASSLDIGRYGYTF; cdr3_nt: TGTGCCAGCAGCTTGGATATCGGACGCTATGGCTACACCTTC
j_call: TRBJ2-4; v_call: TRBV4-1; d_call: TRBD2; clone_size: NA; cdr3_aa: CASSQDRTSGTQNIQYF; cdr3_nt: TGCGCCAGCAGCCAAGACCGGACTAGCGGGACCCAAAACATTCAGTACTTC
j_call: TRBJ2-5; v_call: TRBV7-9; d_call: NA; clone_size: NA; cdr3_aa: CASSSRWGETQYF; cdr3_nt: TGTGCCAGCAGCTCCCGGTGGGGAGAGACCCAGTACTTC
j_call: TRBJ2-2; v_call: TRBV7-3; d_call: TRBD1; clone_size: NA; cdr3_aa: CASSLSQGADTGELFF; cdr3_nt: TGTGCCAGCAGCTTATCCCAGGGGGCCGACACCGGGGAGCTGTTTTTT
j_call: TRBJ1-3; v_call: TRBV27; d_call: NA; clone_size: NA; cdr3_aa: CASSSKGDSSGNTIYF; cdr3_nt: TGTGCCAGCAGTTCAAAGGGGGATAGCTCTGGAAACACCATATATTTT
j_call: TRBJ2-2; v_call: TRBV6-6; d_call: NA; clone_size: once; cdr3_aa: CASSYIGELFF; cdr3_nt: TGTGCCAGCAGTTACATCGGGGAGCTGTTTTTT
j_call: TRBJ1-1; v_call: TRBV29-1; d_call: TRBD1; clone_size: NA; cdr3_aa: CSVDLTGGIAEAFF; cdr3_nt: TGCAGCGTCGACCTTACAGGGGGCATCGCTGAAGCTTTCTTT
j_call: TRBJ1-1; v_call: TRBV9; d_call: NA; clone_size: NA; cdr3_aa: CASSFQGDGTEAFF; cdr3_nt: TGTGCCAGCAGCTTTCAAGGGGATGGGACTGAAGCTTTCTTT
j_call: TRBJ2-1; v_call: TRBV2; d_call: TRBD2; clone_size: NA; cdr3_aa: CASGLAGAVGEQFF; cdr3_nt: TGTGCCAGTGGGCTAGCGGGAGCGGTCGGTGAGCAGTTCTTC
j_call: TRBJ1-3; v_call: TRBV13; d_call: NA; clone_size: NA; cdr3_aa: CASSLGSGYRNTIYF; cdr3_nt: TGTGCCAGCAGCTTGGGGTCAGGGTATCGAAACACCATATATTTT
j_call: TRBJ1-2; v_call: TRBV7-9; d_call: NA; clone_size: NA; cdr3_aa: CASSPRDRSNYGYTF; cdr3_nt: TGTGCCAGCAGCCCCCGCGACAGATCTAACTATGGCTACACCTTC
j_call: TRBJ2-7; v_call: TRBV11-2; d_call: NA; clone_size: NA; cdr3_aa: CASSLSASASSYEQYF; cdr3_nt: TGTGCCAGCAGCTTAAGTGCTAGCGCGAGCTCCTACGAGCAGTACTTC
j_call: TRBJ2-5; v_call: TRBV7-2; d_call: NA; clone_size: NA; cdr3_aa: CASSFGGRETQYF; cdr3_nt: TGTGCCAGCAGCTTCGGGGGTCGGGAGACCCAGTACTTC
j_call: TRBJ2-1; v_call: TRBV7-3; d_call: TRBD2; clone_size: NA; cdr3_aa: CASSRLAGGYNEQFF; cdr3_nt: TGTGCCAGCAGCCGACTAGCGGGAGGCTACAATGAGCAGTTCTTC
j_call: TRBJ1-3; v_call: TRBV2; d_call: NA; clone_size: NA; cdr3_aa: CASKAGAASGNTIYF; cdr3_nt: TGTGCCAGCAAGGCGGGGGCCGCCTCTGGAAACACCATATATTTT
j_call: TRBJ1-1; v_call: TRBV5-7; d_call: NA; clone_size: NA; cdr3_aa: CASSSFDLAFF; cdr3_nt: TGTGCCAGCAGCTCCTTCGACCTCGCTTTCTTT
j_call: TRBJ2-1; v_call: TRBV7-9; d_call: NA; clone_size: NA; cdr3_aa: CASSLRLGGANEQFF; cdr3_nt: TGTGCCAGCAGCCTTCGGTTAGGGGGGGCCAATGAGCAGTTCTTC
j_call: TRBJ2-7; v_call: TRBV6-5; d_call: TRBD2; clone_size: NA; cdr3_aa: CASKNSGRVGDEQYF; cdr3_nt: TGTGCCAGCAAGAATAGCGGGAGAGTAGGGGACGAGCAGTACTTC
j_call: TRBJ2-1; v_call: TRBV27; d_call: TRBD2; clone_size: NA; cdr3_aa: CASSLGTSGSSEQFF; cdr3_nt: TGTGCCAGCAGTCTCGGGACTAGCGGGAGCTCTGAGCAGTTCTTC
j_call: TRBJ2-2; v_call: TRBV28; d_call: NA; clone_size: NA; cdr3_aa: CASHTGQTGELFF; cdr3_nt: TGTGCCAGCCACACAGGGCAGACCGGGGAGCTGTTTTTT
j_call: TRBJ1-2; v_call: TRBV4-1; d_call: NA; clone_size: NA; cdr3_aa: CASSQDSPGLISGYTF; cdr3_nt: TGCGCCAGCAGCCAAGATAGTCCGGGGTTAATCTCTGGCTACACCTTC
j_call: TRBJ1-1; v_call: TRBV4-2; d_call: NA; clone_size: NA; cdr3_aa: CASSTYLGGGTEAFF; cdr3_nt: TGTGCCAGCAGCACTTACCTAGGCGGGGGGACTGAAGCTTTCTTT
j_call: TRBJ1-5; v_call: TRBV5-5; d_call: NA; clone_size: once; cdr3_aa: CASSLADPVSNQPQHF; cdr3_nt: TGTGCCAGCAGCTTGGCGGACCCTGTGAGCAATCAGCCCCAGCATTTT
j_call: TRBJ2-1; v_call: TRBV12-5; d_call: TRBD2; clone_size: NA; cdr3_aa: CASGTSGREQFF; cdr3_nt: TGTGCTAGTGGCACAAGCGGGAGGGAGCAGTTCTTC
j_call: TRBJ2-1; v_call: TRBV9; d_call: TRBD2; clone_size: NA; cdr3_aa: CASGGSRNEQFF; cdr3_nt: TGTGCCAGCGGCGGGAGCCGGAATGAGCAGTTCTTC
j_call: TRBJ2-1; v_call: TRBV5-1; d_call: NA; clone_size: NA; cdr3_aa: CASSFRDSAFNEQFF; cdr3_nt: TGCGCCAGCAGCTTCCGGGACTCGGCCTTCAATGAGCAGTTCTTC
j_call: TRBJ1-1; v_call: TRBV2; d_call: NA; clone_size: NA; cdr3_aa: CASRRGGTEAFF; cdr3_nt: TGTGCCAGCAGAAGGGGGGGGACTGAAGCTTTCTTT
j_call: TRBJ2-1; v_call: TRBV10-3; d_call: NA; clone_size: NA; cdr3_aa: CAISEATSDEQFF; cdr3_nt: TGTGCCATCAGTGAAGCAACGTCGGATGAGCAGTTCTTC
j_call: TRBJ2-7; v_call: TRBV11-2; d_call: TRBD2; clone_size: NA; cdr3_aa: CASSLVGGTYSYEQYF; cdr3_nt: TGTGCCAGCAGCTTAGTCGGGGGGACTTACTCCTACGAGCAGTACTTC
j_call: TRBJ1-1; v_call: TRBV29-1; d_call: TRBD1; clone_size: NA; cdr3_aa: CSATLQGIGTEAFF; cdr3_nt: TGCAGCGCGACCTTACAGGGGATTGGGACTGAAGCTTTCTTT
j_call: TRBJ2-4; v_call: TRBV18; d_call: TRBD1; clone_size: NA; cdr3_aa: CASSYDRGRRNIQYF; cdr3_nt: TGTGCCAGCTCATACGACAGGGGGCGAAGAAACATTCAGTACTTC
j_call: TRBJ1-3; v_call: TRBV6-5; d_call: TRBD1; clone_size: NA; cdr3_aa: CASSPTGGNTIYF; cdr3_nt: TGTGCCAGCAGTCCCACAGGGGGCAACACCATATATTTT
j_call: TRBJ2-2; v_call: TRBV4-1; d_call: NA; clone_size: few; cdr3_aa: CASSQGPNTGELFF; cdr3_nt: TGCGCCAGCAGCCAAGGGCCTAACACCGGGGAGCTGTTTTTT
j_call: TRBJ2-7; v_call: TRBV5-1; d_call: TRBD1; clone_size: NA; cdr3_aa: CASTAGTGGVHEQYF; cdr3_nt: TGCGCCAGCACCGCCGGGACAGGGGGCGTCCACGAGCAGTACTTC
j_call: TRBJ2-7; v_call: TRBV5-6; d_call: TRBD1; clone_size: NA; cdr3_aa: CASSLEGANEQYF; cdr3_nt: TGTGCCAGCAGCTTGGAGGGGGCGAACGAGCAGTACTTC
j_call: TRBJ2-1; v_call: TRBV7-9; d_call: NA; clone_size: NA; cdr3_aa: CASNVGRNYNEQFF; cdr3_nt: TGTGCCAGCAACGTAGGGAGAAACTACAATGAGCAGTTCTTC
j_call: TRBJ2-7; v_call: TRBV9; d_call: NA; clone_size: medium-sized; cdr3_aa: CASSVTGALEDEQYF; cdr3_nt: TGTGCCAGCAGCGTCACTGGAGCCCTTGAGGACGAGCAGTACTTC
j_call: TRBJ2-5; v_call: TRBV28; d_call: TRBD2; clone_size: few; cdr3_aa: CASSFPTLSGTIQETQYF; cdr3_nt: TGTGCCAGCAGTTTTCCCACCCTTAGCGGGACGATACAAGAGACCCAGTACTTC
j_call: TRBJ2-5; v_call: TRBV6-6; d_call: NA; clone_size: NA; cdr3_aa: CASSRAAQETQYF; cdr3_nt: TGTGCCAGCAGTAGGGCAGCCCAAGAGACCCAGTACTTC
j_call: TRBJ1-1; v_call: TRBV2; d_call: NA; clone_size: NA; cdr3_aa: CASSENPRSTEAFF; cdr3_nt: TGTGCCAGCAGTGAGAACCCTAGGAGCACTGAAGCTTTCTTT
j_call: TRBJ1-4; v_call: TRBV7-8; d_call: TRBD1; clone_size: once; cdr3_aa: CASSFTGGSNEKLFF; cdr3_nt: TGTGCCAGCAGCTTTACAGGGGGCTCGAATGAAAAACTGTTTTTT
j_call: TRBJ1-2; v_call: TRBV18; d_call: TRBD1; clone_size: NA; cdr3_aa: CASSPGTGIYGYTF; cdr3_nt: TGTGCCAGCTCTCCCGGGACAGGGATTTATGGCTACACCTTC
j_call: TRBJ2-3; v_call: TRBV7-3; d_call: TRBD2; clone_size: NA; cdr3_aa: CASSPLGSGSADTQYF; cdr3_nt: TGTGCCAGCAGCCCCCTGGGGAGCGGGAGTGCAGATACGCAGTATTTT
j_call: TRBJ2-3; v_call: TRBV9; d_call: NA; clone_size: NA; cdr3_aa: CASSVRARSTDTQYF; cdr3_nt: TGTGCCAGCAGCGTAAGGGCCCGATCCACAGATACGCAGTATTTT
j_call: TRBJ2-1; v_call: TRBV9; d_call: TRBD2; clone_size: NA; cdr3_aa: CASSVGTSGINEQFF; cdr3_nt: TGTGCCAGCAGCGTAGGGACTAGCGGGATCAATGAGCAGTTCTTC
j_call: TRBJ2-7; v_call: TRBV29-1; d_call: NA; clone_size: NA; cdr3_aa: CSVETDSYEQYF; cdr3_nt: TGCAGCGTTGAGACCGACTCATACGAGCAGTACTTC
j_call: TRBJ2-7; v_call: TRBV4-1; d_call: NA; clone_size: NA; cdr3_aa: CASSLFPGVIYSYEQYF; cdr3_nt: TGCGCCAGCAGCCTATTTCCGGGCGTTATTTACTCCTACGAGCAGTACTTC